This record concerns one T cell receptor (beta chain) sequence. V dropped 1 base and J dropped 5 bases, with 14 bases sitting between them. Germline V CDR1 and CDR2: LGHDT, YNNKEL (reference sequence). There are 15 residues in the CDR3. Per the original data handling: Amplification with reference gene primers provided the estimates of nucleated cell counts. Assay used: immunoSEQ multiplex PCR; TCRdb lists only in-frame clones, some missing. That table supplies the V and J calls and clone size; D and trimming were determined from the DNA. The sample has over 100,000 clones, less than 90% seen once. The data were taken from a study of blood T cell repertoires in COVID-19. Study-wide context: Samples of COVID-19 (acute and convalescent) were obtained from the United States, Italy and Spain. The analysed material was cDNA or gDNA that came from T cells, B-cell-depleted T cells, or PBMCs.

This sequence originates from a woman aged 55-70 years with acute or convalescent COVID-19. The chain uses TRBV3-1 (or the pseudogene TRBV3-2) and TRBJ2-5, with D unclear. Source material: peripheral blood. The CDR3 DNA reads as TGTGCCAGCAGCCAAGGTGGAGTTAAAGGCGAGACCCAGTACTTC. Its translation: CASSQGGVKGETQYF.